This T cell receptor (beta chain) was observed in a study of CD8+CD57+ T cells in acquired aplastic anemia. Study details: Sorting CD4+ and CD8+ cells gave DNA averaging about 2.9 ug. Whole-study results and caveats: No significant difference in CD8+ Simpson's diversity was found between patients and controls. About 29 shared CD8+ CDR3s appeared highly expressed within patients' immunodominant clones.

On this clonotype: Its specificity is not known.

The J segment lost 3 bases and the V segment lost 5 bases, leaving 4 bases of the junction unmatched. The CDR3 runs to 15 residues. CDR1 is SEHNR and CDR2 is FQNEAQ in the germline V gene (reference sequence). According to the study, genomic DNA was the template for TCR beta VDJ and CDR3 profiling. MiXCR, applied by TCRdb to the reads, yields one record per CDR3 protein. This table holds 250,000 to 350,000 distinct CDR3 sequences, approximately 56% found once. The TCR originated in a human donor with severe aplastic anemia or a healthy control (not recorded which). The V call is TRBV7-9, the J call TRBJ2-2; 9 bases agree with TRBD1. Material for sequencing was sorted CD4+, CD8+, or CD8+CD57+ T cells (not recorded which) from PBMCs. CDR3 bases: TGTGCCAGCAGCCGGACAGGGGTGGACACCGGGGAGCTGTTTTTT. Amino acid sequence: CASSRTGVDTGELFF.